The 18 T cell receptor beta chains below all came from one sample that was sequenced in a study of blood T cell repertoires in COVID-19. The protocol was immunoSEQ multiplex PCR, while the TCRdb copy is restricted to in-frame clones and leaves out a portion. Among 150,000 to 200,000 clones listed, 89% were seen once. Sequenced: PBMCs or T cells enriched from blood (not recorded which). These receptors came from a woman in her forties with acute COVID-19.

A few counts support this clone. The chain joins TRBV7-6 to TRBJ2-1; the match to TRBD2 covers 7 bases. Losses at the gene ends were 5 bases for V and 7 bases for J; bases not matched to a gene: 14. In germline, CDR1 is SGHVS, CDR2 FNYEAQ. This CDR3 region has 16 residues. In DNA, the CDR3 is TGTGCCAGCAGCACTACGGGGGGAGGTGGAGGGAATGAGCAGTTCTTC. Amino acids: CASSTTGGGGGNEQFF.

This chain joins TRBV9 and TRBJ2-7; a weak D match, TRBD2 (6 bases). The V end was cut by 6 bases, the J end by 5 bases, with 21 bases between. Germline-derived CDR1 and CDR2 are SGDLS and YYNGEE. The CDR3 is made up of 15 amino acids. CDR3 amino acids: CASTQSGGETDEQYF. In DNA form, the CDR3 reads TGTGCCAGCACCCAATCCGGCGGGGAAACGGACGAGCAGTACTTC.

The rearrangement uses TRBV5-6 and TRBJ1-1, with a tentative D call TRBD1 (6 bases). V lost 0 bases, J lost 7 bases, and 16 bases lay in between. Germline V gives CDR1 SGHDT, CDR2 YYEEEE. The CDR3 has 15 amino acids. The CDR3 DNA sequence: TGTGCCAGCAGCTTGGGGTACGGGGGGCGTTTTGAAGCTTTCTTT. Translating it yields CASSLGYGGRFEAFF.

This clone was observed a few times. V and J are TRBV7-2 and TRBJ1-2; the match to TRBD1 covers 7 bases. This CDR3 region has 15 residues. The ends lost 5 bases at V and 6 bases at J; junction bases unmatched: 12. Germline-derived CDR1 and CDR2 are SGHTA and FQGNSA. CDR3 in amino acids: CASSGRQGVMNGYTF. The CDR3, as DNA: TGTGCCAGCAGCGGGCGACAGGGAGTCATGAATGGCTACACCTTC.

The genes are TRBV7-9 and TRBJ1-5; the match to TRBD1 covers 7 bases. The V gene's germline CDR1 is SEHNR and CDR2 FQNEAQ (reference sequence). The CDR3 is 15 amino acids. Trimming at V came to 5 bases and at J to 4 bases, leaving 8 bases not matched to a gene. For the CDR3, the DNA is TGTGCCAGCAGCCCAGGAGGGACAGCTAATCAGCCCCAGCATTTT. Translation: CASSPGGTANQPQHF.

The rearrangement links TRBV19 to TRBJ2-1; D is unclear. The CDR3 spans 14 residues. Germline values: CDR1 LNHDA, CDR2 SQIVND (reference sequence). Trimming removed 3 bases from V and 7 bases from J, with 13 bases in between. As DNA, the CDR3 is TGTGCCAGTAGTATCGGTTCCCCTTGGAATGAGCAGTTCTTC. Encoded protein: CASSIGSPWNEQFF. The entire variable domain, with the rest obtained from reference TRBV19 and TRBJ2-1, is as follows: DGGITQSPKYLFRKEGQNVTLSCEQNLNHDAMYWYRQDPGQGLRLIYYSQIVNDFQKGDIAEGYSVSREKKESFPLTVTSAQKNPTAFYLCASSIGSPWNEQFFGPGTRLTVL.

The CDR3 nucleotides read TGTGCCAGTAGTATAGGCAGGGTGACCTACAATGAGCAGTTCTTC. The encoded protein is CASSIGRVTYNEQFF. The chain uses TRBV19 and TRBJ2-1; D is possibly TRBD1 (5 bases). The V and J ends lost 1 base and 2 bases respectively, with 9 bases between them. This CDR3 comprises 15 residues. The germline CDR1 and CDR2 sequences are LNHDA and SQIVND (reference sequence).

The V gene is TRBV6-5, the J gene TRBJ1-6, with D unresolved. Trimming cost V 9 bases and J 7 bases, with 13 bases left between them. CDR1 and CDR2 (germline): MNHEY, SVGAGI. The CDR3 is 13 residues long. The DNA for the CDR3 is TGTGCCAGTCTTCGGGGAGCCAATTCACCCCTCCACTTT. Translating it yields CASLRGANSPLHF.

The chain uses TRBV12-5 and TRBJ2-1, with a tentative D call TRBD2 (5 bases). The CDR3 length is 15 residues. Deletions cut 8 bases from V and 1 base from J, with 15 bases between. Germline assignment: CDR1 LGHNT and CDR2 FRNRAP. DNA for the CDR3: TGTGCTAGTTCCCCCCTTGAGGGATCCTACAATGAGCAGTTCTTC. It yields the protein CASSPLEGSYNEQFF.

The sample holds a few counts of this clone. This chain connects TRBV12-3 or TRBV12-4 to TRBJ2-1; TRBD2 might be the D (6 bases). V shed 3 bases and J shed 5 bases, with 8 bases lying between them. The CDR3 is 13 residues long. DNA for the CDR3: TGTGCCAGCAGTTTCTCGGGGGACAATGAGCAGTTCTTC. This sequence encodes CASSFSGDNEQFF.

This clone has only one observation. This chain uses TRBV19 with TRBJ2-3; tentatively, D is TRBD2 (7 bases). CDR1 LNHDA and CDR2 SQIVND come from the germline V gene (reference sequence). Trimming cost V 3 bases and J 7 bases, with 23 bases left between them. CDR3 length: 17 residues. The DNA for the CDR3 is TGTGCCAGTAGTATCCTGGGTACGGGGGGCGCGAGAAATACGCAGTATTTT. Amino acids: CASSILGTGGARNTQYF.

The chain joins TRBV19 to TRBJ2-7, with a possible D match to TRBD2 (5 bases). Per germline, CDR1 LNHDA and CDR2 SQIVND (reference sequence). V was trimmed by 5 bases and J by 2 bases, leaving 16 bases between them. CDR3 length: 15 residues. The CDR3 reads CASSAHSGSAYEQYF. The DNA for the CDR3 is TGTGCCAGTAGTGCCCACAGCGGTAGTGCCTACGAGCAGTACTTC.

This sequence joins TRBV10-2 and TRBJ1-6, with a weak D call TRBD1 (5 bases). Trimming left V 0 bases short and J 8 bases short, with 17 bases between. The germline V gene encodes CDR1 WSHSY and CDR2 SAAADI. CDR3 length: 17 amino acids. In nucleotides, the CDR3 is TGCGCCAGCAGTGAGTCCTATGGGAAGGGGCTAGATTCACCCCTCCACTTT. It is translated as CASSESYGKGLDSPLHF.

The chain couples TRBV19 to TRBJ2-3; TRBD1 might be the D (6 bases). This CDR3 contains 14 residues. V dropped 3 bases and J dropped 5 bases, with 12 bases sitting between them. In germline, CDR1 is LNHDA, CDR2 SQIVND (reference sequence). CDR3 nucleotides: TGTGCCAGTAGTATCCTCACAGGGCGAGATACGCAGTATTTT. Encoded protein: CASSILTGRDTQYF.

The V and J genes are TRBV7-8 and TRBJ2-7; TRBD2 aligns across 8 bases. The CDR3 has 16 amino acids. Trimming removed 3 bases from V and 2 bases from J; junction bases left unmatched: 9. In germline, CDR1 is SGHVS, CDR2 FQNEAQ. CDR3 amino acids: CASSLLPGGTTYEQYF. DNA of the CDR3: TGTGCCAGCAGCTTGCTACCGGGGGGGACGACCTACGAGCAGTACTTC.

V gene TRBV30 combines with J gene TRBJ1-1, with 8 bases fitting TRBD1. Unmatched junction bases numbered 11, after V lost 6 bases and J lost 2 bases. The length of the CDR3 is 15 residues. The germline gives CDR1 GTSNPN, CDR2 SVGIG (reference sequence). CDR3 protein: CACADRAIKNTEAFF. CDR3 in DNA: TGTGCCTGTGCGGACAGGGCTATTAAAAACACTGAAGCTTTCTTT. Full variable domain (outside the CDR3, taken from reference TRBV30 and TRBJ1-1): SQTIHQWPATLVQPVGSPLSLECTVEGTSNPNLYWYRQAAGRGLQLLFYSVGIGQISSEVPQNLSASRPQDRQFILSSKKLLLSDSGFYLCACADRAIKNTEAFFGQGTRLTVV.

The rearrangement joins TRBV9 to TRBJ2-3, with a possible D match to TRBD2 (6 bases). Germline values: CDR1 SGDLS, CDR2 YYNGEE. V lost 3 bases, J lost 3 bases, and 14 bases lay in between. The CDR3 spans 15 residues. This CDR3 is CASSETGRGTDTQYF. As DNA, the CDR3 is TGTGCCAGCAGCGAGACCGGGCGGGGTACAGATACGCAGTATTTT. Together with reference TRBV9 and TRBJ2-3, the CDR3 gives the full variable domain: DSGVTQTPKHLITATGQRVTLRCSPRSGDLSVYWYQQSLDQGLQFLIQYYNGEERAKGNILERFSAQQFPDLHSELNLSSLELGDSALYFCASSETGRGTDTQYFGPGTRLTVL.

This clone occurred a few times. The gene calls are TRBV7-9 and TRBJ2-5, with TRBD1 matching over 7 bases. The CDR3 runs to 18 residues. The germline gives CDR1 SEHNR, CDR2 FQNEAQ (reference sequence). J gave up 0 bases and V 1 base, and 11 bases lay outside the gene matches. This CDR3 reads CASSLGVGQGVYQETQYF. The CDR3 nucleotides read TGTGCCAGCAGCTTAGGGGTCGGCCAGGGGGTGTACCAAGAGACCCAGTACTTC.